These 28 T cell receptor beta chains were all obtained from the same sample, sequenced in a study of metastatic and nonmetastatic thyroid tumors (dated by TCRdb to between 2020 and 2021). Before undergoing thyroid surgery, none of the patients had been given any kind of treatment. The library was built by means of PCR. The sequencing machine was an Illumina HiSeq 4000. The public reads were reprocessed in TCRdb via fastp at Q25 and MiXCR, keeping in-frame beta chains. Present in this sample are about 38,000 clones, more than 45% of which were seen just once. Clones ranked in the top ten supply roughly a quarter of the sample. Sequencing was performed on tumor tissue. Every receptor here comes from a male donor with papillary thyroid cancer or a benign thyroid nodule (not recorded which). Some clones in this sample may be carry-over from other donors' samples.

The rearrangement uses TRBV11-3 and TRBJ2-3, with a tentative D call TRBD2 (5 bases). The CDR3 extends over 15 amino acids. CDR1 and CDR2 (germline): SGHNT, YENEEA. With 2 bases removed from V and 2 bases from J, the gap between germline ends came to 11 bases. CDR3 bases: TGTGCCAGCAGCTTACCAGCGGCGTACACAGATACGCAGTATTTT. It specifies CASSLPAAYTDTQYF.

CDR3 DNA sequence: TGTGCCTGGACCTGGGGAACAGGGGATAACATTCAGTACTTC. It encodes CAWTWGTGDNIQYF. This sequence joins TRBV30 and TRBJ2-4; 7 nucleotides line up with TRBD1. Germline values: CDR1 GTSNPN, CDR2 SVGIG (reference sequence). V was pared by 4 bases and J by 7 bases, with 10 bases of the junction left unmatched. There are 14 residues in the CDR3.

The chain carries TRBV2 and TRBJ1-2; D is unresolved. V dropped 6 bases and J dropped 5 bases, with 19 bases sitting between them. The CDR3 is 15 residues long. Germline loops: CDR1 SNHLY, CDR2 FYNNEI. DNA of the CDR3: TGTGCCAGCAGGGTTGAGGGTGCGGGTCTATATGGCTACACCTTC. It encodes CASRVEGAGLYGYTF.

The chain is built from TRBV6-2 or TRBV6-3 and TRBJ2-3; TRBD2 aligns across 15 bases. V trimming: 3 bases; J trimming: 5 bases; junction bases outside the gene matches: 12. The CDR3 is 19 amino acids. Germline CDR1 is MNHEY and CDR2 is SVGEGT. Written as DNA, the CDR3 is TGTGCCAGCAGTTATCAACCTCCGGGACTAGCGGGAGGTAAAGATACGCAGTATTTT. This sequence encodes CASSYQPPGLAGGKDTQYF.

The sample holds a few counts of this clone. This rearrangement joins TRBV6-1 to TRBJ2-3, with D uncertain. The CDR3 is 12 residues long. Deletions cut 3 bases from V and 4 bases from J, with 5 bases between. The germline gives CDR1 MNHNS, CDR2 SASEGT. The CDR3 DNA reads TGTGCCAGCAGTGATGGACCAGATACGCAGTATTTT. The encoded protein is CASSDGPDTQYF.

The CDR3 nucleotides read TGCGCCAGCAGCCCAGAGACAGGGGCGAACACCGGGGAGCTGTTTTTT. Residues: CASSPETGANTGELFF. J is TRBJ2-2 and V is TRBV5-1; 8 nucleotides align to TRBD1. Losses at the gene ends were 4 bases for V and 0 bases for J; bases not matched to a gene: 5. The CDR3 length is 16 residues. CDR1 and CDR2 from the germline V gene are SGHRS and YFSETQ.

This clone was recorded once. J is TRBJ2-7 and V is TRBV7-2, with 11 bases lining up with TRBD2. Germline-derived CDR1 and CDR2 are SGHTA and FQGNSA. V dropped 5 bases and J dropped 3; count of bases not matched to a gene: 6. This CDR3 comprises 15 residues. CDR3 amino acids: CASSLDTSGGYEQYF. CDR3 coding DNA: TGTGCCAGCAGCCTGGATACTAGCGGGGGCTACGAGCAGTACTTC.

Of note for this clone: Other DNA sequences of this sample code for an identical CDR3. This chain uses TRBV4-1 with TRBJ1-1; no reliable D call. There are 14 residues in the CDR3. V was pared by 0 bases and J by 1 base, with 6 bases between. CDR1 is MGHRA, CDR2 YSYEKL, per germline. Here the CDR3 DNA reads TGCGCCAGCAGCCAAGATGCCGGGAACACTGAAGCTTTCTTT. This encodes CASSQDAGNTEAFF.

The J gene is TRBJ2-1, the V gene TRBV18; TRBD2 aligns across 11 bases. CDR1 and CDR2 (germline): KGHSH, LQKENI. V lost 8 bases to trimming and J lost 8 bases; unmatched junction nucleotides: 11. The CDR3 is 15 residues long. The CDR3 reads CASARGTSGVHEQFF. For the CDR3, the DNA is TGTGCCAGCGCCAGAGGGACTAGCGGAGTGCATGAGCAGTTCTTC.

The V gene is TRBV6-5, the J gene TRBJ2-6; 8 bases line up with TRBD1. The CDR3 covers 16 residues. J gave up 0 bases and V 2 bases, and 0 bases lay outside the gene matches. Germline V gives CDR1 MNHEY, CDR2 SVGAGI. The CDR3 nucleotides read TGTGCCAGCAGTTACGGACAGGGCTCTGGGGCCAACGTCCTGACTTTC. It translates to CASSYGQGSGANVLTF.

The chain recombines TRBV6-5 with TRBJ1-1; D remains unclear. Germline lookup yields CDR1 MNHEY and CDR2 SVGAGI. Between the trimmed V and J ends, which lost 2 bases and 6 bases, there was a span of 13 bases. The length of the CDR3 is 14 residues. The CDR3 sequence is CASSYRAVDSEAFF. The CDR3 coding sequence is TGTGCCAGCAGTTACCGGGCAGTTGACTCTGAAGCTTTCTTT.

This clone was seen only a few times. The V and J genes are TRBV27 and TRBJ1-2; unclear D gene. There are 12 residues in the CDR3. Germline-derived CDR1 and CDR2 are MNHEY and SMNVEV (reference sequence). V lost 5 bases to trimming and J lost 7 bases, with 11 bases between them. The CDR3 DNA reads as TGTGCCAGCAGTGTTACCGGGAGTGGCTACACCTTC. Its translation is CASSVTGSGYTF.

The CDR3 DNA follows: TGTGCCAGCAGTCGGCAGGATCAGCCCCAGCATTTT. Translation: CASSRQDQPQHF. This chain joins TRBV13 and TRBJ1-5; D is unresolved. The CDR3 is 12 amino acids. Germline-derived CDR1 and CDR2 are PRHDT and FYEKMQ (reference sequence). Deletions cut 6 bases from V and 5 bases from J, with 8 bases between.

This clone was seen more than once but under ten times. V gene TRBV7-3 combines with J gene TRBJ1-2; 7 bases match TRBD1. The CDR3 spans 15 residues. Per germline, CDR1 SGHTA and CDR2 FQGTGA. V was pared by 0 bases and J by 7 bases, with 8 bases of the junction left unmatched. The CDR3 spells CASSLTGGTDFGYTF. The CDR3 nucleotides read TGTGCCAGCAGCTTAACAGGGGGCACCGATTTTGGCTACACCTTC.

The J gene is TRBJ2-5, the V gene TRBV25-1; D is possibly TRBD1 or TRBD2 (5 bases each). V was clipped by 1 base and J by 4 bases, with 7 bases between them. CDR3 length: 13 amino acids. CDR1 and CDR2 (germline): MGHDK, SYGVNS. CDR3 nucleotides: TGTGCCAGCAGTGAATGGGGGAGAGAGACCCAGTACTTC. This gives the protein CASSEWGRETQYF.

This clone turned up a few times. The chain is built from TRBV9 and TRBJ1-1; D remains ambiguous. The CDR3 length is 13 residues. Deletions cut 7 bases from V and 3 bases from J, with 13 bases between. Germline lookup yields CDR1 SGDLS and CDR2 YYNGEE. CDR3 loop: CASGSGQDTEAFF. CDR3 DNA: TGTGCCAGCGGATCGGGTCAGGACACTGAAGCTTTCTTT.

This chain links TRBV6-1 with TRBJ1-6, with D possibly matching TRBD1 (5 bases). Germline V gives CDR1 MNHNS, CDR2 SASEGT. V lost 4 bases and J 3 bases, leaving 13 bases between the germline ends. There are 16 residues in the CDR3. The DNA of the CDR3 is TGTGCCAGCAGTGTTTGGGGGGAGCTCTATAATTCACCCCTCCACTTT. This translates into CASSVWGELYNSPLHF.

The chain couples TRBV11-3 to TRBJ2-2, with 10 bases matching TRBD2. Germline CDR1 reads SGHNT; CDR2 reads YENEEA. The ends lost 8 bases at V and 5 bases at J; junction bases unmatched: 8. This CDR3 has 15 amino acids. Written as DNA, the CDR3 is TGTGCCAGCGGGGGGGAACTAGCGGGAACCGGGGAGCTGTTTTTT. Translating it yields CASGGELAGTGELFF.

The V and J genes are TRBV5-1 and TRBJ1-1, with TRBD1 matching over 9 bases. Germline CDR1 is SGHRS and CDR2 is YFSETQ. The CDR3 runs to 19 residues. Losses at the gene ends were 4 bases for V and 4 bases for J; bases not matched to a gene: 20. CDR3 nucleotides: TGCGCCAGCAGCGCCAGAGTCCCGGGACAGGGAGTGAGGCTCACTGAAGCTTTCTTT. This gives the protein CASSARVPGQGVRLTEAFF.

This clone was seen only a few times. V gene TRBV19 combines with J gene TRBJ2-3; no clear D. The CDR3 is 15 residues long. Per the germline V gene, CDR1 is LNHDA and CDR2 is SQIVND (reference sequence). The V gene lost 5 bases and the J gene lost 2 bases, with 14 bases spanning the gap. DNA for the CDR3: TGTGCCAGTAGTCCCCTCTTTTTGTCCACAGATACGCAGTATTTT. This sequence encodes CASSPLFLSTDTQYF.

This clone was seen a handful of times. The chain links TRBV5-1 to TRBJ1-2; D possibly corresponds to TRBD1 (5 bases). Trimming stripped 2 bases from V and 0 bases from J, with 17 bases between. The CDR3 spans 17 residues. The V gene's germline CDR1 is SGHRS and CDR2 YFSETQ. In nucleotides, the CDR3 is TGCGCCAGCAGCTTATTCCCGGGGGAGGACTCTAACTATGGCTACACCTTC. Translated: CASSLFPGEDSNYGYTF.

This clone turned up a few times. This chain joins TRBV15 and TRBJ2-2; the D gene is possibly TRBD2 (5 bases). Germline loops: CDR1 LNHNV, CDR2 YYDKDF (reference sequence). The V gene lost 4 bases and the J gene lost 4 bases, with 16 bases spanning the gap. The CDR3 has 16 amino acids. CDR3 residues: CATSNPGGGPTGELFF. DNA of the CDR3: TGTGCCACCAGCAACCCGGGCGGAGGACCCACCGGGGAGCTGTTTTTT. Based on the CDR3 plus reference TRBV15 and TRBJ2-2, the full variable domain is DAMVIQNPRYQVTQFGKPVTLSCSQTLNHNVMYWYQQKSSQAPKLLFHYYDKDFNNEADTPDNFQSRRPNTSFCFLDIRSPGLGDTAMYLCATSNPGGGPTGELFFGEGSRLTVL.

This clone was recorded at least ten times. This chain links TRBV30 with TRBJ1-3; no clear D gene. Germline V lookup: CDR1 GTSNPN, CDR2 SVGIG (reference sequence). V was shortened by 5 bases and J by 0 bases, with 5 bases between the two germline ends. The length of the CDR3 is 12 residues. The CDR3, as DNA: TGTGCCTGGCACAACTCTGGAAACACCATATATTTT. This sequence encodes CAWHNSGNTIYF.

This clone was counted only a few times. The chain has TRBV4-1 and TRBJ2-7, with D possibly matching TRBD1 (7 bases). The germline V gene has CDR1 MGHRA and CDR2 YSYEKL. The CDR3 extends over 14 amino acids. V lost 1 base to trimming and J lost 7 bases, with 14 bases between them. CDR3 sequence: CASSQVVQGREQYF. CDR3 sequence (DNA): TGCGCCAGCAGCCAAGTGGTACAGGGGAGGGAGCAGTACTTC.

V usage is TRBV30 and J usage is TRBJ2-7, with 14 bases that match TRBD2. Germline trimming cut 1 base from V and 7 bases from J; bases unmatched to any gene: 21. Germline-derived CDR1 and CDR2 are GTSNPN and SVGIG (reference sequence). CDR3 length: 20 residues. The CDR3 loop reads CAWSDLKRLGLAGARREQYF. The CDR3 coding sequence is TGTGCCTGGAGTGATCTGAAGCGCTTGGGACTAGCGGGAGCGAGGCGGGAGCAGTACTTC.

CDR3 coding DNA: TGTGCCAGCAGCGTACAGGGACCTTATAGCAATCAGCCCCAGCATTTT. It encodes CASSVQGPYSNQPQHF. The chain couples TRBV2 to TRBJ1-5; perhaps TRBD1 as D (6 bases). Trimming left V 6 bases short and J 0 bases short, with 15 bases between. Per the germline V gene, CDR1 is SNHLY and CDR2 is FYNNEI. The CDR3 loop spans 16 amino acids.

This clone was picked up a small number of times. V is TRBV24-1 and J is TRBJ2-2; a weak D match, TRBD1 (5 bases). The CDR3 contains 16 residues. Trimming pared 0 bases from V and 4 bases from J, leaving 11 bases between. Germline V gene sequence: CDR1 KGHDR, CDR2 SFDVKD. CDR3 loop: CATSDLNPRGTGELFF. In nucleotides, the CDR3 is TGTGCCACCAGTGATTTGAACCCAAGGGGCACCGGGGAGCTGTTTTTT.

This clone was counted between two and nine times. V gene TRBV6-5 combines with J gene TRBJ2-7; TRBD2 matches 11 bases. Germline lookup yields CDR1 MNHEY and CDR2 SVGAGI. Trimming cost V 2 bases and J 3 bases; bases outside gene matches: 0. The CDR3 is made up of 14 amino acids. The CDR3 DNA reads TGTGCCAGCAGTTACGGGACTAGCGGCTACGAGCAGTACTTC. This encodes CASSYGTSGYEQYF.